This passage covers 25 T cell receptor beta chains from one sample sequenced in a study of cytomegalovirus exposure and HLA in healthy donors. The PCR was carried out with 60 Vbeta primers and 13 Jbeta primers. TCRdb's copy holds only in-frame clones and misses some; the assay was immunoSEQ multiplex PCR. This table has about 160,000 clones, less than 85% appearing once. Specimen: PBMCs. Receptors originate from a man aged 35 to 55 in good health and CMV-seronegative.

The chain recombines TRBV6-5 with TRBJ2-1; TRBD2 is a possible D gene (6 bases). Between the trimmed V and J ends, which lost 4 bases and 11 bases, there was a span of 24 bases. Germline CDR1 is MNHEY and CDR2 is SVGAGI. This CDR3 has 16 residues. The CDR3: CASSWGYGRTEQKQFF. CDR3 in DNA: TGTGCCAGCAGTTGGGGATATGGGAGGACCGAGCAGAAGCAGTTCTTC.

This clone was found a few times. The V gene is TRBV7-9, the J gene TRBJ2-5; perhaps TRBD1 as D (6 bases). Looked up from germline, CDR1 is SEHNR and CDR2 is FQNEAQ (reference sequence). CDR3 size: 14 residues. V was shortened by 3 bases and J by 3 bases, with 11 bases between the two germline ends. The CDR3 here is CASSLRGSEETQYF. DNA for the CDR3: TGTGCCAGCAGCTTGAGGGGGAGCGAAGAGACCCAGTACTTC.

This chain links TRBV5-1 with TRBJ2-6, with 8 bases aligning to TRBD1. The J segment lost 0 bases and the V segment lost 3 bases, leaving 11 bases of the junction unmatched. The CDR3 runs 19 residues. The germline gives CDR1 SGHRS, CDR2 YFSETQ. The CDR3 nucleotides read TGCGCCAGCAGCTATTCCATGTGGACAGGGAGCTCTGGGGCCAACGTCCTGACTTTC. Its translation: CASSYSMWTGSSGANVLTF. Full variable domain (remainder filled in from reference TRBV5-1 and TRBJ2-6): KAGVTQTPRYLIKTRGQQVTLSCSPISGHRSVSWYQQTPGQGLQFLFEYFSETQRNKGNFPGRFSGRQFSNSRSEMNVSTLELGDSALYLCASSYSMWTGSSGANVLTFGAGSRLTVL.

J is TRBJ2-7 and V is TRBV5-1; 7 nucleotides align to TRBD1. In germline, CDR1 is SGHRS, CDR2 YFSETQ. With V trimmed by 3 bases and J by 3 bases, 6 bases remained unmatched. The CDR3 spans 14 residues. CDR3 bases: TGCGCCAGCAGCTCGCCCGGGACAGACTACGAGCAGTACTTC. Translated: CASSSPGTDYEQYF.

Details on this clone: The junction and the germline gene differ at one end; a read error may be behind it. CDR3 region: CASGSPGLVGYF. The CDR3 DNA reads TGTGCTAGTGGTTCGCCTGGACTAGTTGGATATTTC. V gene TRBV12-5 combines with J gene TRBJ2-4; 7 nucleotides agree with TRBD2. The germline V gene has CDR1 LGHNT and CDR2 FRNRAP. The CDR3 length is 12 residues.

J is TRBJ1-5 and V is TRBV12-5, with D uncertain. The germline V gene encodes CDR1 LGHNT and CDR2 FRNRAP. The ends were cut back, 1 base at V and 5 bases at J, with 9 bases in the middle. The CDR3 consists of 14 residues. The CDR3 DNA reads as TGTGCTAGTGGTTTGGGAGCCCCTGATCAGCCCCAGCATTTT. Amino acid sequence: CASGLGAPDQPQHF. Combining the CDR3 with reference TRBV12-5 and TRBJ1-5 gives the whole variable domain DARVTQTPRHKVTEMGQEVTMRCQPILGHNTVFWYRQTMMQGLELLAYFRNRAPLDDSGMPKDRFSAEMPDATLATLKIQPSEPRDSAVYFCASGLGAPDQPQHFGDGTRLSIL.

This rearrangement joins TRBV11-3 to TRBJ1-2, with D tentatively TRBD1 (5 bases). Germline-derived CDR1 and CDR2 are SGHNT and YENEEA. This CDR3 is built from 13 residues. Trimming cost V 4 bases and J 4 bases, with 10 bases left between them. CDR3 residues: CASSSTGGYGYTF. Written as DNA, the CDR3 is TGTGCCAGCAGCTCCACGGGGGGCTATGGCTACACCTTC. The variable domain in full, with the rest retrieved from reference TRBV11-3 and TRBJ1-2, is EAGVVQSPRYKIIEKKQPVAFWCNPISGHNTLYWYLQNLGQGPELLIRYENEEAVDDSQLPKDRFSAERLKGVDSTLKIQPAELGDSAVYLCASSSTGGYGYTFGSGTRLTVV.

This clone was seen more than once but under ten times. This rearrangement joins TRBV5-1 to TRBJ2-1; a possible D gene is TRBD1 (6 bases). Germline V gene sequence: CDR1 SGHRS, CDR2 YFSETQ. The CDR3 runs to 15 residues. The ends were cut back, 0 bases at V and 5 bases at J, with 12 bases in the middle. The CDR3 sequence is CASSLVGGPDNEQFF. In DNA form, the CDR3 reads TGCGCCAGCAGCTTGGTTGGGGGCCCGGACAATGAGCAGTTCTTC.

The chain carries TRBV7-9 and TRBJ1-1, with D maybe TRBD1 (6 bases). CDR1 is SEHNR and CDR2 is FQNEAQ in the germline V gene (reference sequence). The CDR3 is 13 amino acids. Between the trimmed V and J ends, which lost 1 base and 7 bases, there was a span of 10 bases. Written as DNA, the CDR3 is TGTGCCAGCAGCTTAGTGGGGGGGCTTGAAGCTTTCTTT. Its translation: CASSLVGGLEAFF.

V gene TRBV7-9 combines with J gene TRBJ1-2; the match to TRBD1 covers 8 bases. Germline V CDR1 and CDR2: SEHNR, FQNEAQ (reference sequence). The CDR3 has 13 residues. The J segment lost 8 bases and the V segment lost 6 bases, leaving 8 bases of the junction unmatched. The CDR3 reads CASRPGQGGGYTF. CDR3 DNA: TGTGCCAGCAGACCCGGACAGGGCGGCGGCTACACCTTC.

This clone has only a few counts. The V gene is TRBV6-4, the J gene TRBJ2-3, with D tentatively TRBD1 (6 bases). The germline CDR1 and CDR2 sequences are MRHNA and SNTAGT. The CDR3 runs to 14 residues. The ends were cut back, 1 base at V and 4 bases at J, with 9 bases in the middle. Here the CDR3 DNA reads TGTGCCAGCAGTGACTTACAGGGTTCAGATACGCAGTATTTT. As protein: CASSDLQGSDTQYF.

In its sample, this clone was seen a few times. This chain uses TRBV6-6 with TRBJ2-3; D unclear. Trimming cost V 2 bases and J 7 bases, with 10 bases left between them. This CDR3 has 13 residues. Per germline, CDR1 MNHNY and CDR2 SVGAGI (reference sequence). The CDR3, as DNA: TGTGCCAGCAGTTACGCCCCGGTAAATACGCAGTATTTT. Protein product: CASSYAPVNTQYF.

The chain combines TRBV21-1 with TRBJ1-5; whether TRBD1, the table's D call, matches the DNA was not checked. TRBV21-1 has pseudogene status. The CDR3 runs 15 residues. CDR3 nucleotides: TGTGCCAGCAGCAACGGCGACACAAGCAATCAGCCCCAGCATTTT. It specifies CASSNGDTSNQPQHF.

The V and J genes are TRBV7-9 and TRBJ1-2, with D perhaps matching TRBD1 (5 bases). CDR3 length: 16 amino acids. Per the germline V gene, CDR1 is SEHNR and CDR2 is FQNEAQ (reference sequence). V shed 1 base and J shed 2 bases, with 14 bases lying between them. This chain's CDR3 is CASSLGQAGVNYGYTF. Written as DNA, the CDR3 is TGTGCCAGCAGCTTAGGGCAGGCGGGGGTCAACTATGGCTACACCTTC.

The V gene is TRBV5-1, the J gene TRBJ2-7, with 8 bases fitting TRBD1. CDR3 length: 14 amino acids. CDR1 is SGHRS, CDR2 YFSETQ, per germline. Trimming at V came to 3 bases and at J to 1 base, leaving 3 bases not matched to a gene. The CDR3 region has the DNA TGCGCCAGCAGCTATGGGACAGGATCCTACGAGCAGTACTTC. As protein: CASSYGTGSYEQYF.

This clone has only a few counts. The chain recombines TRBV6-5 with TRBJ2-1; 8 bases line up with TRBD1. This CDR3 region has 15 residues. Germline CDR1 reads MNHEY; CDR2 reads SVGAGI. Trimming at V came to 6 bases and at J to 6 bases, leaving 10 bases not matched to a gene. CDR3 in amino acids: CASSQGASPSNEQFF. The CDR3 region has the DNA TGTGCCAGCAGCCAGGGGGCCAGCCCTTCCAATGAGCAGTTCTTC.

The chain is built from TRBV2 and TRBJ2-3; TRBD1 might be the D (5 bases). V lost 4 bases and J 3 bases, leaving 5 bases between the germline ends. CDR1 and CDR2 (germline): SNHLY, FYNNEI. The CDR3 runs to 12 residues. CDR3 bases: TGTGCCAGCAGTGGGACAACAGATACGCAGTATTTT. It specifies CASSGTTDTQYF.

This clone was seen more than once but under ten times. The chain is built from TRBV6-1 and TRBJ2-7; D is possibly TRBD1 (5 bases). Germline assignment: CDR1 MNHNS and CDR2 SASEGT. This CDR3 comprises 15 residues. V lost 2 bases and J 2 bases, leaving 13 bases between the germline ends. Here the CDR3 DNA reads TGTGCCAGCAGTGAAAGTTGGGGCAGTACCTACGAGCAGTACTTC. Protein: CASSESWGSTYEQYF.

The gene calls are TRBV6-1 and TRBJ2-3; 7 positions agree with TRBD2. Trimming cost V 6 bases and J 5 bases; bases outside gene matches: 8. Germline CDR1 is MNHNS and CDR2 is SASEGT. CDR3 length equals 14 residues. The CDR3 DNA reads TGTGCCAGCAGGCAAGGCGGGGGTGGAGATACGCAGTATTTT. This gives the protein CASRQGGGGDTQYF.

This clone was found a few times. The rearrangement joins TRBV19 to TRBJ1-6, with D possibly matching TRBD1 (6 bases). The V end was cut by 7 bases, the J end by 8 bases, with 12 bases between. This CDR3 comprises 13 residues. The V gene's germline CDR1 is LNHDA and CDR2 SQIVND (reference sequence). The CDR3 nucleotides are TGTGCCAGTACGACAGGAGGAGATTCACCCCTCCACTTT. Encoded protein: CASTTGGDSPLHF.

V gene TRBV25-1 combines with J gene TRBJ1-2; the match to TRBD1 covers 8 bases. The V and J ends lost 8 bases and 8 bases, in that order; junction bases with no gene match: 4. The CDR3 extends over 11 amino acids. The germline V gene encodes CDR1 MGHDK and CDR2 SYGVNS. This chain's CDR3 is CASSQGEGYTF. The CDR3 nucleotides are TGTGCCAGCTCACAGGGGGAGGGCTACACCTTC.

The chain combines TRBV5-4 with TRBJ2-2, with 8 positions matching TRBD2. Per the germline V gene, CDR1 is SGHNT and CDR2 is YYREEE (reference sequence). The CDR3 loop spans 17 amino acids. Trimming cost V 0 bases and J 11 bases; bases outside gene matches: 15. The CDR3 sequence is CASSLGFSGAIGGELFF. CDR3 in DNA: TGTGCCAGCAGCTTGGGGTTTAGCGGGGCTATTGGGGGAGAGCTGTTTTTT.

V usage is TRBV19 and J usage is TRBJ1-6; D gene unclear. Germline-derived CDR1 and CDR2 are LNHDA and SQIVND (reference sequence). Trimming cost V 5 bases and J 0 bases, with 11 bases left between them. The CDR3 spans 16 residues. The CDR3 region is CASSRAEGSYNSPLHF. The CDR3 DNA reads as TGTGCCAGTAGTCGGGCGGAGGGCTCCTATAATTCACCCCTCCACTTT. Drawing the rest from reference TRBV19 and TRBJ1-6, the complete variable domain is DGGITQSPKYLFRKEGQNVTLSCEQNLNHDAMYWYRQDPGQGLRLIYYSQIVNDFQKGDIAEGYSVSREKKESFPLTVTSAQKNPTAFYLCASSRAEGSYNSPLHFGNGTRLTVT.

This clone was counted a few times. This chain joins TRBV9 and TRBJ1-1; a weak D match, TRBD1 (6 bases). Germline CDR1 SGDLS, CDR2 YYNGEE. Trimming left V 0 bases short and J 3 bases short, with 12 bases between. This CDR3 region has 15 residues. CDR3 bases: TGTGCCAGCAGCGTAGACAGGGTCCAGGACACTGAAGCTTTCTTT. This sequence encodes CASSVDRVQDTEAFF.

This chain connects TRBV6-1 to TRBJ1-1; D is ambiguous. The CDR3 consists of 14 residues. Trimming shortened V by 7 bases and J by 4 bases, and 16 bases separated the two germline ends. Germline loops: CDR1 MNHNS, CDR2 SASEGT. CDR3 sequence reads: CASNTMGEVTEAFF. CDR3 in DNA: TGTGCCAGCAATACGATGGGAGAGGTCACTGAAGCTTTCTTT.